Listed below are T cell receptor beta chains from one sample, sequenced in a study of blood T cell repertoires in COVID-19. Repertoires were generated with immunoSEQ multiplex PCR, while TCRdb's copy carries only in-frame clones and drops some. The table includes roughly 140,000 clones, 84% detected once. Sequencing input: PBMCs or T cells enriched from blood (not recorded which). The receptors were sampled from a man between 50 and 59 years old in a cohort exposed to, infected with or recovered from COVID-19 (not recorded which). Both conserved end residues are part of each CDR3. Each record gives: clone size, D gene, J gene, V gene, CDR3 protein, CDR3 DNA. The D gene is left open where the match is weak. Size is omitted from some rows. Given values are once, few, many or a class for expanded clones.

size: -; D: -; J: TRBJ2-7; V: TRBV3-1/TRBV3-2; CDR3: CASSSGQFYEQYF; DNA: TGTGCCAGCAGTTCTGGACAGTTCTACGAGCAGTACTTC
size: -; D: -; J: TRBJ2-2; V: TRBV14; CDR3: CASSSGSRGRIGELFF; DNA: TGTGCCAGCAGCTCGGGCTCGAGGGGGAGAATCGGGGAGCTGTTTTTT
size: -; D: -; J: TRBJ2-7; V: TRBV20-1; CDR3: CSASLVEQYF; DNA: TGCAGTGCCTCCCTCGTCGAGCAGTACTTC
size: -; D: -; J: TRBJ1-1; V: TRBV3-1/TRBV3-2; CDR3: CASSGGGGLEAFF; DNA: TGTGCCAGCAGCGGGGGAGGAGGGCTTGAAGCTTTCTTT
size: -; D: -; J: TRBJ1-2; V: TRBV3-1/TRBV3-2; CDR3: CASSHLGAYYGYTF; DNA: TGTGCCAGCAGCCATCTCGGAGCGTATTATGGCTACACCTTC
size: once; D: -; J: TRBJ2-2; V: TRBV6-5; CDR3: CASGGIGELFF; DNA: TGTGCCAGCGGAGGGATCGGGGAGCTGTTTTTT
size: -; D: -; J: TRBJ2-7; V: TRBV5-1; CDR3: CASSLVGIGSYGEQYF; DNA: TGCGCCAGCAGCTTGGTCGGGATCGGGTCTTACGGCGAGCAGTACTTC
size: -; D: -; J: TRBJ1-2; V: TRBV6-1; CDR3: CASSDAGTLNYGYTF; DNA: TGTGCCAGCAGTGACGCCGGGACACTCAACTATGGCTACACCTTC
size: -; D: -; J: TRBJ2-7; V: TRBV7-9; CDR3: CASSPRTDYYEQYF; DNA: TGTGCCAGCAGCCCGAGGACAGACTACTACGAGCAGTACTTC
size: -; D: -; J: TRBJ2-1; V: TRBV7-2; CDR3: CASSGAGLSYNEQFF; DNA: TGTGCCAGCAGCGGTGCGGGCCTCTCCTACAATGAGCAGTTCTTC
size: -; D: TRBD1; J: TRBJ1-2; V: TRBV19; CDR3: CASSISIDDRVGNGYTF; DNA: TGTGCCAGTAGTATATCCATCGACGACAGGGTAGGAAATGGCTACACCTTC
size: once; D: TRBD2; J: TRBJ2-7; V: TRBV7-2; CDR3: CASSPGTSGGYYEQYF; DNA: TGTGCCAGCAGCCCAGGGACTAGCGGGGGGTACTACGAGCAGTACTTC
size: -; D: -; J: TRBJ2-5; V: TRBV7-2; CDR3: CASSLGGSQETQYF; DNA: TGTGCCAGCAGCTTAGGAGGCTCCCAAGAGACCCAGTACTTC
size: -; D: TRBD2; J: TRBJ2-7; V: TRBV29-1; CDR3: CSVESSGQYEQYF; DNA: TGCAGCGTCGAGTCTAGCGGACAATACGAGCAGTACTTC
size: -; D: TRBD2; J: TRBJ2-3; V: TRBV7-3; CDR3: CASSSGLAGFTDTQYF; DNA: TGTGCCAGCAGCTCGGGACTAGCGGGGTTCACAGATACGCAGTATTTT
size: -; D: TRBD1; J: TRBJ1-1; V: TRBV7-2; CDR3: CASTIQGQPNTEAFF; DNA: TGTGCCAGCACCATACAGGGACAGCCCAACACTGAAGCTTTCTTT
size: -; D: TRBD2; J: TRBJ2-1; V: TRBV7-3; CDR3: CASSFVAGPEDEQFF; DNA: TGTGCCAGCAGCTTCGTAGCGGGACCAGAAGATGAGCAGTTCTTC
size: once; D: TRBD1; J: TRBJ2-7; V: TRBV4-3; CDR3: CASSQALDRGSNEQYF; DNA: TGCGCCAGCAGCCAAGCACTTGACAGGGGTAGCAACGAGCAGTACTTC
size: few; D: TRBD2; J: TRBJ2-7; V: TRBV6-1; CDR3: CASSERGRVYEQYF; DNA: TGTGCCAGCAGTGAACGCGGGAGGGTTTACGAGCAGTACTTC
size: -; D: TRBD2; J: TRBJ2-7; V: TRBV7-2; CDR3: CASSLAPSGGAKVKKDEQYF; DNA: TGTGCCAGCAGCTTAGCCCCTAGCGGGGGGGCTAAGGTCAAGAAAGACGAGCAGTACTTC
size: -; D: -; J: TRBJ2-3; V: TRBV9; CDR3: CASSPQTGAVGDTQYF; DNA: TGTGCCAGCAGCCCTCAGACTGGAGCGGTGGGGGATACGCAGTATTTT
size: -; D: TRBD1; J: TRBJ2-7; V: TRBV5-6; CDR3: CASSSRGRVSYEQYF; DNA: TGTGCCAGCAGCTCCAGGGGGCGGGTGTCGTACGAGCAGTACTTC
size: -; D: TRBD1; J: TRBJ2-7; V: TRBV4-1; CDR3: CASSLRTGHYEQYF; DNA: TGCGCCAGCAGCCTTCGGACAGGCCACTACGAGCAGTACTTC
size: -; D: -; J: TRBJ2-1; V: TRBV21-1; CDR3: CASSKPQGASGEDYNEQFF; DNA: TGTGCCAGCAGCAAACCCCAGGGGGCTAGCGGGGAGGACTACAATGAGCAGTTCTTC
size: once; D: -; J: TRBJ2-5; V: TRBV3-1/TRBV3-2; CDR3: CASSQLKETQYF; DNA: TGTGCCAGCAGCCAGCTAAAAGAGACCCAGTACTTC
size: -; D: -; J: TRBJ2-7; V: TRBV10-2; CDR3: CASRDVGRNYEQYF; DNA: TGCGCCAGCCGGGACGTGGGGAGGAACTACGAGCAGTACTTC